The source of this TCR beta chain is a study of blood T cell repertoires in COVID-19. Study overall: COVID-19 samples from acute and convalescent phases originated in the United States, Italy and Spain. In each case, the material was cDNA or gDNA derived from T cells, B-cell-depleted T cells, or PBMCs.

How the authors handled the data: Amplifying reference gene primers gave estimates of nucleated cell counts. Only in-frame clones appear in the TCRdb table, and some are missing; sequencing was by immunoSEQ multiplex PCR. The V and J calls and the clone size are those of that table, but D and trimming were determined from the DNA. Of roughly 95,000 clones in the sample, about four fifths were seen once. The CDR3 consists of 17 residues. The germline V gene encodes CDR1 LNHDA and CDR2 SQIVND (reference sequence). V lost 6 bases to trimming and J lost 2 bases; unmatched junction nucleotides: 8. The origin of this receptor is a man at least 80 years old with acute or convalescent COVID-19. The sample was peripheral blood. The chain has TRBV19 and TRBJ2-7; 15 nucleotides align to TRBD2. CDR3 bases: TGTGCCAGTAGCAACCCCGGGACTAGCGGGAGGCCCTACGAGCAGTACTTC. It is translated as CASSNPGTSGRPYEQYF.